This TCR beta chain emerged from a study of T cells after yellow fever vaccination. Study-wide findings and caveats: Primary-vaccination clones mostly resurfaced post-booster (96% CD4, about 87% CD8).

This clonotype was seen only a few times. What it binds is unknown. In TCRdb, the 5' RACE reads were re-called with MiXCR into one record per CDR3 protein. Among about 350,000 distinct CDR3 sequences listed, around 8.1% were seen once. This TCR derives from a man aged 18 to 30 who received the YFV17D yellow fever vaccine. This material consisted of PBMCs, taken about 41 days after the first yellow fever vaccination.

The CDR3: CSARDPRTYEQYV. Here the CDR3 DNA reads TGCAGTGCTAGAGATCCGCGGACCTACGAGCAGTACGTC. The chain has TRBV20-1 and TRBJ2-7; D unresolved. The ends were cut back, 0 bases at V and 2 bases at J, with 8 bases in the middle. This CDR3 contains 13 residues. Germline lookup yields CDR1 DFQATT and CDR2 SNEGSKA (reference sequence).